This passage covers 30 T cell receptor beta chains from one sample sequenced in a study of T cells in Graves' hyperthyroidism and ophthalmopathy. TCR beta CDR3 regions were amplified from RNA transcripts. RT-PCR in the first round (using the HTBI primer set) targeted the TCR CDR3. TCRdb re-derived calls from the multiplex PCR reads in MiXCR, one entry per CDR3 protein. There are about 350,000 distinct CDR3 sequences in the sample; around 14% occur only once, and 20% to 25% lies in the top ten. The sample taken for sequencing was blood. The receptors here all came from a woman in her 30s with Graves' hyperthyroidism.

There are a few counts of this clonotype. This chain connects TRBV6-2 or TRBV6-3 to TRBJ2-2; 7 bases line up with TRBD2. Germline CDR1 and CDR2: MNHEY and SVGEGT. V shed 0 bases, J shed 9 bases, and the junction held 13 bases outside the gene matches. The length of the CDR3 is 17 residues. CDR3 residues: CASSYSFLREFQRELFF. In DNA, the CDR3 is TGTGCCAGCAGTTACTCGTTCTTGCGGGAGTTTCAGAGGGAGCTGTTTTTT.

At least ten counts were recorded for this clonotype. V gene TRBV7-2 combines with J gene TRBJ2-1; D possibly corresponds to TRBD2 (6 bases). Trimming stripped 1 base from V and 0 bases from J, with 22 bases between. The germline V gene has CDR1 SGHTA and CDR2 FQGNSA. CDR3 length: 20 amino acids. This CDR3 reads CASSLVRRGTAQSSYNEQFF. CDR3 nucleotides: TGTGCCAGCAGCTTAGTTCGGCGCGGGACGGCCCAGAGCTCCTACAATGAGCAGTTCTTC.

In its sample, this clonotype was seen a few times. The V gene is TRBV30, the J gene TRBJ1-5; D gene uncertain. CDR1 is GTSNPN, CDR2 SVGIG, per germline (reference sequence). V was shortened by 0 bases and J by 6 bases, with 12 bases between the two germline ends. The CDR3 is 14 amino acids. The DNA for the CDR3 is TGTGCCTGGAGTGTACGGGGTTGGGCTCAGCCCCAGCATTTT. Residues: CAWSVRGWAQPQHF.

This clonotype was observed once. This clone may be a read error of a much larger clone one base away. J is TRBJ1-1 and V is TRBV3-1; tentatively, D is TRBD1 (5 bases). Germline CDR1 is LGHDT and CDR2 is YNNKEL (reference sequence). CDR3 size: 15 residues. In DNA form, the CDR3 reads TGTGCCAGCAGCCCAGGTTTGGGGGGGAACACTGAAACTTTCTTT. Protein sequence: CASSPGLGGNTETFF.

The chain uses TRBV13 and TRBJ2-7, with 10 bases aligning to TRBD1. Germline CDR1 PRHDT, CDR2 FYEKMQ (reference sequence). The CDR3 totals 16 residues. J was trimmed by 0 bases and V by 5 bases; bases with no gene match: 7. The CDR3 coding sequence is TGTGCCAGCAGCCGGGGGGGACAGGGGCACTCCTACGAGCAGTACTTC. Translation gives CASSRGGQGHSYEQYF.

The table lists this clonotype with many counts. This chain joins TRBV7-8 and TRBJ2-2; 11 bases map to TRBD2. The CDR3 is 16 residues long. Germline V gene sequence: CDR1 SGHVS, CDR2 FQNEAQ. V was clipped by 9 bases and J by 6 bases; unmatched bases: 12. The CDR3 nucleotides read TGTGCCAGTAAGAATTTAGCGGGAGGGCCTGCCGGGGAGCTGTTTTTT. Its translation: CASKNLAGGPAGELFF.

Only a few counts were recorded for this clonotype. The chain employs TRBV11-2 and TRBJ1-2; D perhaps matches TRBD1 (6 bases). V was cut by 1 base and J by 4 bases, with 13 bases left in between. CDR3 size: 15 residues. CDR1 is SGHAT, CDR2 FQNNGV, per germline. CDR3 bases: TGTGCCAGCAGCTTAGTACAGGGCGTCTCCTATGGCTACACCTTC. Amino acid sequence: CASSLVQGVSYGYTF.

This clonotype has a handful of counts. The chain has TRBV20-1 and TRBJ2-7; D is tentatively TRBD1 or TRBD2 (5 bases each). Trimming took off 6 bases at V and 2 bases at J, with 17 bases between the two ends. CDR1 is DFQATT and CDR2 is SNEGSKA in the germline V gene (reference sequence). The CDR3 is 14 amino acids. The CDR3 nucleotides read TGCAGTGCCCGGGACGTTTCCATTGCCTACGAGCAGTACTTC. Its translation: CSARDVSIAYEQYF.

The V gene is TRBV20-1, the J gene TRBJ1-5, with a weak D call TRBD1 (5 bases). V was clipped by 3 bases and J by 3 bases, with 9 bases between them. CDR3 length: 13 residues. Per the germline V gene, CDR1 is DFQATT and CDR2 is SNEGSKA (reference sequence). The CDR3 here is CSASDSYNQPQHF. CDR3 in DNA: TGCAGTGCTAGTGACAGTTACAATCAGCCCCAGCATTTT.

The V call is TRBV19, the J call TRBJ2-1, with 11 bases fitting TRBD2. The CDR3 covers 15 residues. Germline V gene lookup returns CDR1 LNHDA and CDR2 SQIVND (reference sequence). The V and J ends lost 4 bases and 8 bases, in that order; junction bases with no gene match: 7. The CDR3 sequence: CASSTLAGGPHEQFF. Written as DNA, the CDR3 is TGTGCCAGTAGTACTTTAGCGGGAGGGCCTCATGAGCAGTTCTTC.

This clonotype was detected once. This chain connects TRBV29-1 to TRBJ2-3, with a possible D match to TRBD1 (6 bases). CDR3 length equals 13 residues. Germline V lookup: CDR1 SQVTM, CDR2 ANQGSEA. Deletions cut 3 bases from V and 2 bases from J, with 9 bases between. The CDR3 bases are TGCAGCGTTGACGGACAGAACACAGATACGCAGTATTTT. This codes for CSVDGQNTDTQYF.

This clonotype was picked up many times. The rearrangement links TRBV6-1 to TRBJ2-7; 12 bases agree with TRBD2. The CDR3 covers 17 residues. Germline V gene data show CDR1 as MNHNS and CDR2 as SASEGT. V was pared by 5 bases and J by 2 bases, with 10 bases of the junction left unmatched. The CDR3 is CASSQTSGSPRPYEQYF. The CDR3 DNA sequence: TGTGCCAGCAGTCAGACTAGCGGGAGTCCCCGTCCCTACGAGCAGTACTTC.

The chain links TRBV3-1 to TRBJ2-2; a weak D match, TRBD1 (6 bases). CDR1 LGHDT and CDR2 YNNKEL come from the germline V gene (reference sequence). The germline V and J ends were trimmed by 0 bases and 1 base, with 15 bases remaining between them. CDR3 size: 18 residues. For the CDR3, the DNA is TGTGCCAGCAGCCAAGATAGAGCAGGGGTAGGGAACACCGGGGAGCTGTTTTTT. Its translation: CASSQDRAGVGNTGELFF.

This clonotype was seen many times. This chain joins TRBV12-3 or TRBV12-4 and TRBJ1-1; 7 nucleotides line up with TRBD1. The CDR3 is 13 residues long. Losses at the gene ends were 8 bases for V and 4 bases for J; bases not matched to a gene: 7. DNA for the CDR3: TGTGCCAGCGGAAACAGGGGTGGCACTGAAGCTTTCTTT. Amino acids: CASGNRGGTEAFF.

The chain joins TRBV6-1 to TRBJ1-2, with no clear D. Trimming removed 2 bases from V and 4 bases from J, with 14 bases in between. The CDR3 sequence is 15 residues long. Germline CDR1 and CDR2: MNHNS and SASEGT. CDR3 coding DNA: TGTGCCAGCAGTGAATGGGCCGCTGAGACCTATGGCTACACCTTC. Amino acid sequence: CASSEWAAETYGYTF.

This clonotype was recorded once. This sequence joins TRBV13 and TRBJ2-5; a weak D match, TRBD2 (5 bases). V was cut by 5 bases and J by 5 bases, with 24 bases left in between. CDR1 and CDR2 (germline): PRHDT, FYEKMQ (reference sequence). This CDR3 comprises 17 residues. This CDR3 reads CASSPGGWRLRGETQYF. The CDR3 DNA follows: TGTGCCAGCAGCCCTGGCGGTTGGAGGCTAAGAGGCGAGACCCAGTACTTC.

This clonotype showed up many times. The CDR3 here is CASSPYSPQPQHF. CDR3 DNA sequence: TGTGCCAGCAGCCCGTATTCACCTCAGCCCCAGCATTTT. This rearrangement joins TRBV7-2 to TRBJ1-5; no clear D gene. In germline, CDR1 is SGHTA, CDR2 FQGNSA. Between the trimmed V and J ends, which lost 5 bases and 6 bases, there was a span of 11 bases. This CDR3 spans 13 amino acids.

The chain employs TRBV7-3 and TRBJ2-1; maybe TRBD1 (6 bases). This CDR3 is 17 amino acids long. Trimming took off 4 bases at V and 3 bases at J, with 19 bases between the two ends. CDR1 SGHTA and CDR2 FQGTGA come from the germline V gene. The CDR3 sequence is CASSSGLRQAHYNEQFF. DNA for the CDR3: TGTGCCAGCAGCTCGGGCCTCAGACAGGCACACTACAATGAGCAGTTCTTC. The full variable domain, rest sourced from reference TRBV7-3 and TRBJ2-1, is GAGVSQTPSNKVTEKGKYVELRCDPISGHTALYWYRQSLGQGPEFLIYFQGTGAADDSGLPNDRFFAVRPEGSVSTLKIQRTERGDSAVYLCASSSGLRQAHYNEQFFGPGTRLTVL.

This clonotype was seen ten or more times. This chain connects TRBV10-3 to TRBJ2-1; TRBD2 might be the D (6 bases). The CDR3 extends over 16 amino acids. The V and J ends lost 8 bases and 2 bases respectively, with 19 bases between them. Germline CDR1 is ENHRY and CDR2 is SYGVKD. The CDR3 DNA sequence: TGTGCCATCGTCAGGGCTAGCGAATATCCCTACAATGAGCAGTTCTTC. This sequence encodes CAIVRASEYPYNEQFF.

This clonotype was observed many times. This chain uses TRBV2 with TRBJ1-5, with D possibly TRBD1 on 6 matching bases. The CDR3 runs 17 residues. The germline gives CDR1 SNHLY, CDR2 FYNNEI. Trimming removed 4 bases at V and 1 base at J, with 17 bases between. The DNA of the CDR3 is TGTGCCAGCAGTGGTGGGGACATGATTATCAGCAATCAGCCCCAGCATTTT. Protein: CASSGGDMIISNQPQHF.

The chain couples TRBV9 to TRBJ2-1; 9 positions match TRBD2. The length of the CDR3 is 15 residues. With 4 bases clipped from V and 7 bases from J, the junction kept 9 bases outside the gene matches. Germline loops: CDR1 SGDLS, CDR2 YYNGEE. DNA of the CDR3: TGTGCCAGCAGCCCCCGGCTTAGCGGGAGTAATGAGCAGTTCTTC. Translated, it gives CASSPRLSGSNEQFF.

This clonotype was observed a few times. The V call is TRBV6-1, the J call TRBJ2-1; 11 nucleotides line up with TRBD2. CDR1 and CDR2 (germline): MNHNS, SASEGT. The CDR3 has 16 amino acids. Losses at the gene ends were 5 bases for V and 6 bases for J; bases not matched to a gene: 9. CDR3 in amino acids: CASSTPGTSGINEQFF. CDR3 nucleotide sequence: TGTGCCAGCAGTACCCCCGGGACTAGCGGCATCAATGAGCAGTTCTTC.

This clonotype was counted many times. This rearrangement joins TRBV20-1 to TRBJ1-1; no clear D gene. The CDR3 contains 11 residues. CDR1 is DFQATT, CDR2 SNEGSKA, per germline (reference sequence). V was clipped by 3 bases and J by 6 bases, with 8 bases between them. The CDR3 DNA reads TGCAGTGCTAGTTTGAGCGCTGAAGCTTTCTTT. It specifies CSASLSAEAFF.

Only a few counts were recorded for this clonotype. The V and J genes are TRBV10-2 and TRBJ2-4; D is possibly TRBD2 (6 bases). V was trimmed by 7 bases and J by 8 bases, leaving 21 bases between them. CDR3 length: 15 amino acids. From germline, CDR1 is WSHSY and CDR2 SAAADI. Here the CDR3 DNA reads TGCGCCAGCACCCGCCGCCGGGGGACGGGGGACATTCAGTACTTC. It translates to CASTRRRGTGDIQYF.

This clonotype appeared many times. This chain uses TRBV27 with TRBJ1-1; a weak D match, TRBD1 (6 bases). The CDR3 is 16 residues long. The germline CDR1 and CDR2 sequences are MNHEY and SMNVEV (reference sequence). V was clipped by 0 bases and J by 4 bases, with 15 bases between them. As DNA, the CDR3 is TGTGCCAGCAGTTTATCGAGTGGGGGGCACGGCACTGAAGCTTTCTTT. It encodes CASSLSSGGHGTEAFF.

This clonotype has ten or more counts. The chain employs TRBV28 and TRBJ1-1; D is possibly TRBD1 (5 bases). V was trimmed by 2 bases and J by 6 bases, leaving 13 bases between them. Germline loops: CDR1 MDHEN, CDR2 SYDVKM. This CDR3 region has 14 residues. DNA of the CDR3: TGTGCCAGCAGTTTAAGGGAGGGGCTTGCTGAAGCTTTCTTT. Translating it yields CASSLREGLAEAFF.

This clonotype was seen at least ten times. The chain links TRBV6-2 or TRBV6-3 to TRBJ2-5; 9 nucleotides agree with TRBD1. Germline CDR1 and CDR2: MNHEY and SVGEGT. V was clipped by 10 bases and J by 5 bases; unmatched bases: 14. The CDR3 runs to 15 residues. The DNA of the CDR3 is TGTGCCACTGGGGGGACAGGGTACCAGCTGGAGACCCAGTACTTC. It is translated as CATGGTGYQLETQYF.

This clonotype has at least ten counts. The chain carries TRBV7-9 and TRBJ2-1; 7 positions match TRBD2. Per the germline V gene, CDR1 is SEHNR and CDR2 is FQNEAQ (reference sequence). V shed 5 bases, J shed 9 bases, and the junction held 4 bases outside the gene matches. This CDR3 spans 12 amino acids. DNA of the CDR3: TGTGCCAGCAGCCGCGGGGAGGGTGAGCAGTTCTTC. The encoded protein is CASSRGEGEQFF.

The chain couples TRBV28 to TRBJ2-3; perhaps TRBD1 as D (5 bases). Germline-derived CDR1 and CDR2 are MDHEN and SYDVKM. CDR3 length: 14 residues. The ends were cut back, 6 bases at V and 5 bases at J, with 15 bases in the middle. For the CDR3, the DNA is TGTGCCAGCAGAGAGGCAGGGAAGGGAGATACGCAGTATTTT. Translation: CASREAGKGDTQYF.

This clonotype showed up just a few times. The chain combines TRBV6-1 with TRBJ1-2; D gene uncertain. Trimming pared 6 bases from V and 2 bases from J, leaving 13 bases between. The germline CDR1 and CDR2 sequences are MNHNS and SASEGT. The CDR3 totals 14 residues. As DNA, the CDR3 is TGTGCCAGCAGACCCTCCGAGACGAACTATGGCTACACCTTC. Amino acid sequence: CASRPSETNYGYTF.